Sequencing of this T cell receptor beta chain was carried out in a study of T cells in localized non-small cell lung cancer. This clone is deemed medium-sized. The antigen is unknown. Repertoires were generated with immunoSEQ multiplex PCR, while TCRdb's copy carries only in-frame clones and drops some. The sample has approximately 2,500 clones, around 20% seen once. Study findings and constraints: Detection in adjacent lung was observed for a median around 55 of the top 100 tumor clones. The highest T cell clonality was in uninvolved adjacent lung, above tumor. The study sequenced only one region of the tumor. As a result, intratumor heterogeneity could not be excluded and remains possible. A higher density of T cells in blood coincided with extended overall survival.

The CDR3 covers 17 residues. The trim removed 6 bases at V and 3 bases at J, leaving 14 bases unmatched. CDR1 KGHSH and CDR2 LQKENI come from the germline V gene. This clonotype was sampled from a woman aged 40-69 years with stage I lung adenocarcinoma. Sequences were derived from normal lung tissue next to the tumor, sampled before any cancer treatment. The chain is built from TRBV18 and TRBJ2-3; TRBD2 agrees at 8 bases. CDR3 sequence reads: CASSPSTGGRKTDTQYF. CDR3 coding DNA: TGTGCCAGCTCCCCATCTACAGGCGGGAGGAAGACAGATACGCAGTATTTT. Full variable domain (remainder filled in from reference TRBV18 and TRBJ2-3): NAGVMQNPRHLVRRRGQEARLRCSPMKGHSHVYWYRQLPEEGLKFMVYLQKENIIDESGMPKERFSAEFPKEGPSILRIQQVVRGDSAAYFCASSPSTGGRKTDTQYFGPGTRLTVL.